Below are 7 T cell receptor beta chains sequenced from a single sample in a study of blood T cell repertoires in COVID-19. The repertoire was sequenced with immunoSEQ multiplex PCR; TCRdb's copy has only in-frame clones and lacks some. The sample gives under 150,000 clones, about four fifths of which show up once; roughly 9% is in the top ten. The sequenced sample consisted of peripheral blood. These receptors originate from a middle-aged man with active or convalescent COVID-19.

The CDR3 protein is CASSRQGVEQYF. CDR3 nucleotide sequence: TGTGCCAGCAGCCGGCAGGGGGTCGAGCAGTACTTC. The chain has TRBV3-1 (or the pseudogene TRBV3-2) and TRBJ2-7; 7 positions agree with TRBD1. Germline V gene lookup returns CDR1 LGHDT and CDR2 YNNKEL (reference sequence). V gave up 4 bases and J gave up 6 bases; unmatched junction bases: 3. This CDR3 has 12 amino acids.

This clone was counted a few times. The chain combines TRBV7-9 with TRBJ1-2; tentatively, D is TRBD1 (5 bases). The CDR3 totals 14 residues. Germline V gene data show CDR1 as SEHNR and CDR2 as FQNEAQ (reference sequence). Trimming stripped 1 base from V and 4 bases from J, with 10 bases between. The CDR3: CASSLESQGYGYTF. As DNA, the CDR3 is TGTGCCAGCAGCTTAGAATCTCAGGGCTATGGCTACACCTTC.

The V and J genes are TRBV24-1 and TRBJ2-1; maybe TRBD2 (5 bases). This CDR3 contains 15 residues. Germline-derived CDR1 and CDR2 are KGHDR and SFDVKD. Between the trimmed V and J ends, which lost 3 bases and 0 bases, there was a span of 8 bases. CDR3 nucleotides: TGTGCCACCAGTGATCGGGGTGCCTCCTACAATGAGCAGTTCTTC. This gives the protein CATSDRGASYNEQFF.

This chain connects TRBV6-4 to TRBJ2-1, with 12 nucleotides matching TRBD2. Looked up from germline, CDR1 is MRHNA and CDR2 is SNTAGT. J lost 4 bases, V lost 5 bases, and 3 bases had no gene match. CDR3 length: 15 amino acids. DNA of the CDR3: TGTGCCAGCAGTCTACTAGCGGGGGGATACAATGAGCAGTTCTTC. Protein product: CASSLLAGGYNEQFF.

This CDR3 reads CASSRPWAGDVETQYF. The CDR3 DNA reads as TGTGCCAGCAGCCGGCCTTGGGCGGGAGATGTCGAGACCCAGTACTTC. This chain uses TRBV7-2 with TRBJ2-5, with 7 bases fitting TRBD2. V lost 5 bases and J lost 5; bases outside the gene matches: 14. Germline V lookup: CDR1 SGHTA, CDR2 FQGNSA. CDR3 size: 16 residues.

The genes are TRBV5-6 and TRBJ1-4, with TRBD1 matching over 7 bases. CDR3 size: 14 residues. Losses at the gene ends were 2 bases for V and 8 bases for J; bases not matched to a gene: 6. Germline loops: CDR1 SGHDT, CDR2 YYEEEE. The CDR3: CASSFDREGEKLFF. The CDR3 DNA is TGTGCCAGCAGCTTCGACAGGGAAGGGGAAAAACTGTTTTTT.

The CDR3 here is CASSQTQDPSSYNEQFF. CDR3 nucleotide sequence: TGTGCCAGCAGCCAAACACAGGATCCCTCTTCCTACAATGAGCAGTTCTTC. The V gene is TRBV14, the J gene TRBJ2-1; weak D call: TRBD1 (5 bases). V shed 2 bases and J shed 1 base, with 15 bases lying between them. This CDR3 comprises 17 residues. CDR1 is SGHDN, CDR2 FVKESK, per germline.